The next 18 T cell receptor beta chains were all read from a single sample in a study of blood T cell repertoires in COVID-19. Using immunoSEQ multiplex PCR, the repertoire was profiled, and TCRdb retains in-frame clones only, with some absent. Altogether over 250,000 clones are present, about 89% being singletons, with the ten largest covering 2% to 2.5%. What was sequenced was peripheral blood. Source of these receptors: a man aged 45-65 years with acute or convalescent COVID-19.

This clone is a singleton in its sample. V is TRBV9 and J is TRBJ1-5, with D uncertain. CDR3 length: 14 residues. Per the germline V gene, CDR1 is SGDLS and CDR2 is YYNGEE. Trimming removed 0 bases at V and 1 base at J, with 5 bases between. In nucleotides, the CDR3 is TGTGCCAGCAGCGTAGCGGGGAGCAATCAGCCCCAGCATTTT. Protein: CASSVAGSNQPQHF.

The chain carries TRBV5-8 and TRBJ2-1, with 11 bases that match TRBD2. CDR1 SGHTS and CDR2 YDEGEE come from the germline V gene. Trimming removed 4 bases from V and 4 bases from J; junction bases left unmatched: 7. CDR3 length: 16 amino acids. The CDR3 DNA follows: TGTGCCAGCAGCCCTTATAGGACTAGCGGGTACAATGAGCAGTTCTTC. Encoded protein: CASSPYRTSGYNEQFF.

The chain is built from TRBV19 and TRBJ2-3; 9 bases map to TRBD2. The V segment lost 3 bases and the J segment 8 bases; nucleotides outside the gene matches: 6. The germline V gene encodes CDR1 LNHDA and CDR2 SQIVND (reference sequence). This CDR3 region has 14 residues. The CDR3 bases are TGTGCCAGTAGTATGTCGGAGACTAGCGGTACGCAGTATTTT. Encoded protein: CASSMSETSGTQYF.

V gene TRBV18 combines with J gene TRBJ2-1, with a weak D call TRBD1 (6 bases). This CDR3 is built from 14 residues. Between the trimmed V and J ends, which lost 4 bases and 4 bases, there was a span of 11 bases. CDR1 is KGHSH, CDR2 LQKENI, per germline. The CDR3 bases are TGTGCCAGCTCACTCTTAGGACAGTACAATGAGCAGTTCTTC. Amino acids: CASSLLGQYNEQFF.

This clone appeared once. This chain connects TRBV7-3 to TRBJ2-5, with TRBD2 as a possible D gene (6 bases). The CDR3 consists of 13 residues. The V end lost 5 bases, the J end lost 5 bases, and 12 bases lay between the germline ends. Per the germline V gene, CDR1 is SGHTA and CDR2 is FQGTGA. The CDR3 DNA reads TGTGCCAGCAGCCGTGGGGGGACGGAGACCCAGTACTTC. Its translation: CASSRGGTETQYF.

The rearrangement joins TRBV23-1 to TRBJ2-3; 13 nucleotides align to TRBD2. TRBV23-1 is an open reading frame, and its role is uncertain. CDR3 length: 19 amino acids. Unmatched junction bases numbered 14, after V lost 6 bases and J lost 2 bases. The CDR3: CASRPFGLAGAPFTDTQYF. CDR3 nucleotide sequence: TGCGCCAGCAGACCCTTCGGACTAGCGGGGGCCCCCTTCACAGATACGCAGTATTTT.

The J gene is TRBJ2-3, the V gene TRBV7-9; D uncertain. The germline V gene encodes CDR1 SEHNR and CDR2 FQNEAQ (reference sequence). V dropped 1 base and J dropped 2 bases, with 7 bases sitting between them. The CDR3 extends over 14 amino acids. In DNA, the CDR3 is TGTGCCAGCAGCTTAGACAGACACACAGATACGCAGTATTTT. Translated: CASSLDRHTDTQYF.

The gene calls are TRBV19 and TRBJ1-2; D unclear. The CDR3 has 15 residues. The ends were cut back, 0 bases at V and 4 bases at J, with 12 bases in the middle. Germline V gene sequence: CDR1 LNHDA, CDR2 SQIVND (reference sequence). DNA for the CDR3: TGTGCCAGTAGTATAGATGGTTGGCCCGCCTATGGCTACACCTTC. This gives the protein CASSIDGWPAYGYTF.

The CDR3 spells CASSESRGKVRGTYNEQFF. CDR3 DNA sequence: TGCGCCAGCAGTGAGTCGAGGGGTAAGGTCAGGGGAACCTACAATGAGCAGTTCTTC. The chain recombines TRBV10-1 with TRBJ2-1; D might be TRBD1 (6 bases). Germline V lookup: CDR1 WNHNN, CDR2 SYGVQD (reference sequence). With 0 bases removed from V and 2 bases from J, the gap between germline ends came to 20 bases. CDR3 length: 19 residues.

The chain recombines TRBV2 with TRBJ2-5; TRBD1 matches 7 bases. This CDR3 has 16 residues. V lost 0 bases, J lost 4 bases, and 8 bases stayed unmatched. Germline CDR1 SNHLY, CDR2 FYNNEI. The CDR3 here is CASSEATGNVGETQYF. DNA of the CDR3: TGTGCCAGCAGTGAAGCGACAGGGAACGTAGGAGAGACCCAGTACTTC.

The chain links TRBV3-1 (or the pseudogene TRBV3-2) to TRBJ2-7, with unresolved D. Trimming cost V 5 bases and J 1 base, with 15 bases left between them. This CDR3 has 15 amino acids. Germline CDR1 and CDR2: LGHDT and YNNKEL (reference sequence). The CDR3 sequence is CASSISPYPSYEQYF. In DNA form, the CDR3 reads TGTGCCAGCAGCATTTCCCCCTACCCTTCCTACGAGCAGTACTTC.

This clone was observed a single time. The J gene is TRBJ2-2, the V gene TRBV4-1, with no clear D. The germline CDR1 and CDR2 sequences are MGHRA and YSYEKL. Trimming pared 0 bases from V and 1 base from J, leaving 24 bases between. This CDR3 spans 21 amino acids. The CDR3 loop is CASSQDGLLIVKEKNTGELFF. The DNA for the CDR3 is TGCGCCAGCAGCCAAGATGGCCTATTAATAGTTAAGGAGAAGAACACCGGGGAGCTGTTTTTT.

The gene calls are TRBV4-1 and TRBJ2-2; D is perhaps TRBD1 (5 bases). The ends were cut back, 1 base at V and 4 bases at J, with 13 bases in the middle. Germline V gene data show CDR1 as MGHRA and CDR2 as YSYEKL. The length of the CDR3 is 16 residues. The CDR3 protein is CASSQGVGQVTGELFF. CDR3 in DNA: TGCGCCAGCAGCCAAGGTGTGGGGCAGGTCACCGGGGAGCTGTTTTTT.

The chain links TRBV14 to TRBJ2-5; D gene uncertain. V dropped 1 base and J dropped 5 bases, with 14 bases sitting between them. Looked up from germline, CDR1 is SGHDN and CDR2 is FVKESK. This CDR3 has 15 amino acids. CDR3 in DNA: TGTGCCAGCAGCCAAGCCGGTCCTGCTCCGGAGACCCAGTACTTC. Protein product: CASSQAGPAPETQYF.

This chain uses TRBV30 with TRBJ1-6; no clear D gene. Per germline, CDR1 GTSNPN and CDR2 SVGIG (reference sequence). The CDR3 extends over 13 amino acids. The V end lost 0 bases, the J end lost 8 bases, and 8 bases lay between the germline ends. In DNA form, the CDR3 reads TGTGCCTGGAGTGTCCCAGGTGATTCACCCCTCCACTTT. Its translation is CAWSVPGDSPLHF. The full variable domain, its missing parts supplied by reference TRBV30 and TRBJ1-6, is SQTIHQWPATLVQPVGSPLSLECTVEGTSNPNLYWYRQAAGRGLQLLFYSVGIGQISSEVPQNLSASRPQDRQFILSSKKLLLSDSGFYLCAWSVPGDSPLHFGNGTRLTVT.

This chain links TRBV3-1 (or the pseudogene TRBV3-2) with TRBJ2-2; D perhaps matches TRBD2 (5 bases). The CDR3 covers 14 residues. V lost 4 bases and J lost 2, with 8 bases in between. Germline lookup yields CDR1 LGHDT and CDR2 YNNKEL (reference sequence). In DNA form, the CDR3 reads TGTGCCAGCAGCCGGAGCGGTAACACCGGGGAGCTGTTTTTT. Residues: CASSRSGNTGELFF.

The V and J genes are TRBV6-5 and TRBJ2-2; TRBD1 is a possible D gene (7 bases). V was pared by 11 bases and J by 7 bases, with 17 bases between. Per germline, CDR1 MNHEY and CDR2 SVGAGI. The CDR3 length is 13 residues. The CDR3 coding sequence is TGTGCCGGGGAGGACAGGACGGGCGGGGAGCTGTTTTTT. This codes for CAGEDRTGGELFF.

The CDR3 DNA sequence: TGTGCCAGCAGTGAATATAGGGACAGTCGTGCCTATGGCTACACCTTC. The encoded protein is CASSEYRDSRAYGYTF. The V call is TRBV2, the J call TRBJ1-2; 7 bases align to TRBD1. The CDR3 is made up of 16 amino acids. CDR1 and CDR2 from the germline V gene are SNHLY and FYNNEI. The trim removed 2 bases at V and 4 bases at J, leaving 10 bases unmatched.